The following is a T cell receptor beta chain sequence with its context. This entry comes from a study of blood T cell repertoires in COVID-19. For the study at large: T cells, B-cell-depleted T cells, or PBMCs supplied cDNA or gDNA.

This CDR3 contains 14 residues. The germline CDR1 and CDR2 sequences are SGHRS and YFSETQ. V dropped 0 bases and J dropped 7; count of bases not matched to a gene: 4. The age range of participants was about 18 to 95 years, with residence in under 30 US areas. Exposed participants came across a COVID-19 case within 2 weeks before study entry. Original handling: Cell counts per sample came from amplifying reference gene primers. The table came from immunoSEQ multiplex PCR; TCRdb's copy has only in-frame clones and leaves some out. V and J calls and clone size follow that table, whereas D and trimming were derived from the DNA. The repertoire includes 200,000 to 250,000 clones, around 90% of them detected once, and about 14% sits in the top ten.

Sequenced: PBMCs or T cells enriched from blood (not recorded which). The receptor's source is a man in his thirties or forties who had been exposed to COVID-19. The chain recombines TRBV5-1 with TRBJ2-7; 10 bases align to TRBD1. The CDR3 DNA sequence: TGCGCCAGCAGCTTGGTGGGGGACAGGGGTGAGCAGTACTTC. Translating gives CASSLVGDRGEQYF.